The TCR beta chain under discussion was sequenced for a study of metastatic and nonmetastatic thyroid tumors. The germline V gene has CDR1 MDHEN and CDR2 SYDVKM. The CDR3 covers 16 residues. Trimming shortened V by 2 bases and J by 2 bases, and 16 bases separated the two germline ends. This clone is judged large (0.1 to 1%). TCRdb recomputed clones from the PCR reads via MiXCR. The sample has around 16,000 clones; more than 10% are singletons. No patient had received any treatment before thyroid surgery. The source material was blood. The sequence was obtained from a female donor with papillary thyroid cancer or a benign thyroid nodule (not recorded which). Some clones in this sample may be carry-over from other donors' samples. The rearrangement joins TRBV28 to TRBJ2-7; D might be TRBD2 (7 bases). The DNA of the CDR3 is TGTGCCAGCAGTTTAATCGGGGGGCTACAAGCCTACGAGCAGTACTTC. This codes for CASSLIGGLQAYEQYF. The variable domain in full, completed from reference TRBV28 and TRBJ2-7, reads DVKVTQSSRYLVKRTGEKVFLECVQDMDHENMFWYRQDPGLGLRLIYFSYDVKMKEKGDIPEGYSVSREKKERFSLILESASTNQTSMYLCASSLIGGLQAYEQYFGPGTRLTVT.